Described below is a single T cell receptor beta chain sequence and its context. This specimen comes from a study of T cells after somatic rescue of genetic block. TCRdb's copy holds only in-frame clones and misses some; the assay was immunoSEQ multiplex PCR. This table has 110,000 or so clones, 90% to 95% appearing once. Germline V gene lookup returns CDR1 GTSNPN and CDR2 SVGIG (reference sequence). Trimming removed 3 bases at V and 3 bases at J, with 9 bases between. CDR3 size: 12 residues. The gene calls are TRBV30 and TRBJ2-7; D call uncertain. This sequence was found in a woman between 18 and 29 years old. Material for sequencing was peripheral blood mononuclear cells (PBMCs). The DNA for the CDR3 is TGTGCCTGGAGCCCGAACTACTACGAGCAGTACTTC. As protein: CAWSPNYYEQYF.